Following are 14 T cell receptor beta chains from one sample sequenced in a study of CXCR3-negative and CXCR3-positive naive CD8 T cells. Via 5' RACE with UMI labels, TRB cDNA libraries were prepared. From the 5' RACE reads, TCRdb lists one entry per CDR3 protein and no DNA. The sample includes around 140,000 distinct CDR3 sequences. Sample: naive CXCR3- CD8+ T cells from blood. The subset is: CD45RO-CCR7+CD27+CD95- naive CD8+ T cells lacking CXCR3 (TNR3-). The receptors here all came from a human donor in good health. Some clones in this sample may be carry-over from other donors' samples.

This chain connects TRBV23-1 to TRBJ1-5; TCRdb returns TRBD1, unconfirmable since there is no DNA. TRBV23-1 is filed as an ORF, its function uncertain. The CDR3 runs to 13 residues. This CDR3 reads CASRSGGGQPQHF.

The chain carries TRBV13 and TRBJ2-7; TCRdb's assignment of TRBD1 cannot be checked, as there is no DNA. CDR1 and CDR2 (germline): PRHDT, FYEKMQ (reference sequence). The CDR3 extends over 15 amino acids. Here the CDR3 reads CASSQRQGLSYEQYF.

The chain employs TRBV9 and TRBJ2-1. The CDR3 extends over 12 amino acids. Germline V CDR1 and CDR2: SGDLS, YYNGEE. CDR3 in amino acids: CASSAGPNEQFF.

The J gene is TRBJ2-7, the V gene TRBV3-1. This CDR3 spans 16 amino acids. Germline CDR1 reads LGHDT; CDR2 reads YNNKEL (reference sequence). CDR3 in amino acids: CASSQGPRQGPYEQYF.

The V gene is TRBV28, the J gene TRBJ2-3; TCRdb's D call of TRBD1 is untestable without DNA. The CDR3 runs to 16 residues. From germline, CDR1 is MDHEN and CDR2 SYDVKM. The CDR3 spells CASSSPDGWSTDTQYF.

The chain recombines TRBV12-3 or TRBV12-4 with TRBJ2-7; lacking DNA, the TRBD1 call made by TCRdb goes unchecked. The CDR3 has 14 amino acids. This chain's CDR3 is CASSFLGRGYEQYF.

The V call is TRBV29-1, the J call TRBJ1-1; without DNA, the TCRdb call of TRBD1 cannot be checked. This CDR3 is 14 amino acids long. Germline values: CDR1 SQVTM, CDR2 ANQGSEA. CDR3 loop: CSVSPWAGQAEAFF.

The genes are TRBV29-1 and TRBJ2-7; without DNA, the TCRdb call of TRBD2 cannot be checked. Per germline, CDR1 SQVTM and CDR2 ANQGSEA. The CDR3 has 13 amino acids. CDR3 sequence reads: CSAYTSRGLEQYF.

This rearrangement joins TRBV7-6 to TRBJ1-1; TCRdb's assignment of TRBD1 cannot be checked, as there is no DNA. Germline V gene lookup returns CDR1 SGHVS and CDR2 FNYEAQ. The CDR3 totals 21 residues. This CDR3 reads CASSHSELGTGGENGDTEAFF.

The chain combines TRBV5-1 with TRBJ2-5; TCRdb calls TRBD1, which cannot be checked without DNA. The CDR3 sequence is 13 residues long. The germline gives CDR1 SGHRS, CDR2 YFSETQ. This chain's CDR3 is CASSLPEGETQYF.

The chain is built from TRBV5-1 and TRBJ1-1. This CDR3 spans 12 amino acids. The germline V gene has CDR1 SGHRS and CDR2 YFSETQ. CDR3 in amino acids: CASSLAGIEAFF.

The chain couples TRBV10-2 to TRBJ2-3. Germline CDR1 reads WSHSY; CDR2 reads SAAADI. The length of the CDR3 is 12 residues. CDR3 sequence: CASSESEDTQYF.

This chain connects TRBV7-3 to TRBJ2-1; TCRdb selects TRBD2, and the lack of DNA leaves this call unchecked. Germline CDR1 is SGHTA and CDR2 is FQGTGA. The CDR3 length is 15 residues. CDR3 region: CASSPRLAGHSEQFF.

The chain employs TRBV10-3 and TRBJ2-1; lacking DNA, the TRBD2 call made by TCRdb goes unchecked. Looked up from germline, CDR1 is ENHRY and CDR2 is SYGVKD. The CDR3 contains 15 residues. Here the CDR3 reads CAISWTSGGGNEQFF.